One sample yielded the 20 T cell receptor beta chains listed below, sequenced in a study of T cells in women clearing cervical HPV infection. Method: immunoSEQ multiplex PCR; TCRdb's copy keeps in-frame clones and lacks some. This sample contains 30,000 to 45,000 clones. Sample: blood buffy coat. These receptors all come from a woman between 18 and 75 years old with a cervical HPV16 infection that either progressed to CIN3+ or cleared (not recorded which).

The CDR3 protein is CASSVVLGQQETQYF. Incomplete CDR3 DNA: TGTGCCAGCAGTGTGGTCTTGGGGCAACAAGAGACC. This sequence joins TRBV6-1 and TRBJ2-5; TRBD1 might be the D (5 bases). The missing CDR3 end, 3 residues past where the read stops, is filled in from the germline J gene. Trimming shortened V by 4 bases and J by 2 bases, and 14 bases separated the two germline ends. This CDR3 region has 15 residues. The germline V gene has CDR1 MNHNS and CDR2 SASEGT.

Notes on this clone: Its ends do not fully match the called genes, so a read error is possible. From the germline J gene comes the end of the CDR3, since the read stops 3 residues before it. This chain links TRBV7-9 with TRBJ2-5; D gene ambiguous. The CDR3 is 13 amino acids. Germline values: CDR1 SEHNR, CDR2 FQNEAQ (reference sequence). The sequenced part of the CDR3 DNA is TGTTCCAGCATAATGGTCGGCACAGATACC. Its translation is CSSIMVGTDT. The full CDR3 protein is CSSIMVGTDTQYF.

The sequenced CDR3 bases are TGTGCCAGCAGTTCACTTTTGCGGGGGAGTTCCTACAATGAG. Translation gives CASSSLLRGSSYNE. The entire CDR3 reads CASSSLLRGSSYNEQFF. V and J are TRBV28 and TRBJ2-1; 7 bases fit TRBD2. The CDR3 goes on 3 residues after the read ends, and that part is filled in from the germline J gene. The V gene end was trimmed by 4 bases and the J gene end by 1 base; junction bases not matched to a gene: 10. CDR3 length equals 17 residues. Germline CDR1 reads MDHEN; CDR2 reads SYDVKM.

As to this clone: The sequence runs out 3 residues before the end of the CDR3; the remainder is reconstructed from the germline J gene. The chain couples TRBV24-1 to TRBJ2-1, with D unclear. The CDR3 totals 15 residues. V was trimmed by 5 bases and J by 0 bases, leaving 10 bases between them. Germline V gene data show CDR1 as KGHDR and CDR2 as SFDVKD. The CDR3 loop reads CATSGGQSSYNEQFF. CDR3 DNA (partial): TGTGCCACCAGTGGTGGGCAGAGCTCCTACAATGAG.

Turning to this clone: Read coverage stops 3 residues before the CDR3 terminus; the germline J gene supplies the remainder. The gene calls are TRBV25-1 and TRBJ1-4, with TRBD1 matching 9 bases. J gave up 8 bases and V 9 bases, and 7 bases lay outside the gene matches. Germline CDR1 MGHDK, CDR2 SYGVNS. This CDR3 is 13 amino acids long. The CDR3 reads CASTGGAGEKLFF. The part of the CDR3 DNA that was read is TGTGCCAGTACAGGGGGCGCGGGAGAAAAA.

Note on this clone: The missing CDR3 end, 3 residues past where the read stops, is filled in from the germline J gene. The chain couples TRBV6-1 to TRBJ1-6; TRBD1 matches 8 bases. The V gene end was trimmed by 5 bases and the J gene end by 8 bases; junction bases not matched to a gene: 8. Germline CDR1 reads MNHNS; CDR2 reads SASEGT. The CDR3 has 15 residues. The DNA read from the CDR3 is TGTGCCAGCAGTAAAGGACAGGGTGGCGATTCACCC. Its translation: CASSKGQGGDSP. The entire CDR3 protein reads CASSKGQGGDSPLHF.

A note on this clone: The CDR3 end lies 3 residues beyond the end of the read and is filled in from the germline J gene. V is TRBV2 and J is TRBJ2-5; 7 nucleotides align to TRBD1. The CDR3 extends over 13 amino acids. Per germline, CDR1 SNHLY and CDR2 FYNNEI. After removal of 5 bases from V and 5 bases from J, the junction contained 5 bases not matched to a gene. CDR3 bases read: TGTGCCAGCAGTTTCACAGGGGACGAGACC. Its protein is CASSFTGDET. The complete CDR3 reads CASSFTGDETQYF.

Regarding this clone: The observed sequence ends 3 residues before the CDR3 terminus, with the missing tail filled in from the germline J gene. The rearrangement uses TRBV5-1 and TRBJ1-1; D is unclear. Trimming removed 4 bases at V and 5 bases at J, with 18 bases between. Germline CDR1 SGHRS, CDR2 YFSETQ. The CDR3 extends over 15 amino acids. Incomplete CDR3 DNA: TGCGCCAGCAGCCCGTTCCCAGGAGAAAATACTGAA. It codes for CASSPFPGENTE. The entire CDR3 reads CASSPFPGENTEAFF.

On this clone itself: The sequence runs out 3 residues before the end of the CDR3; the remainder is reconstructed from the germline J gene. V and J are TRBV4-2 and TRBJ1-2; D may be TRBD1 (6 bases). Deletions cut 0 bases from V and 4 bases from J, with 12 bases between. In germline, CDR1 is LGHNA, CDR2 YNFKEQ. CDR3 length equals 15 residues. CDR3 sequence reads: CASSQEPGEIYGYTF. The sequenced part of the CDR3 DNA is TGTGCCAGCAGCCAAGAGCCAGGGGAAATCTATGGC.

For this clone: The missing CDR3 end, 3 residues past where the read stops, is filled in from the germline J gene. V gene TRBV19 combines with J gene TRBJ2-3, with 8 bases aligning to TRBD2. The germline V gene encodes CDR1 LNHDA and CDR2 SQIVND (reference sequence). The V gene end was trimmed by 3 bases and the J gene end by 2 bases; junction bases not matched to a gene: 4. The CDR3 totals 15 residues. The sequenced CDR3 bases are TGTGCCAGTAGTATCCGGGGGGGCTACACAGATACG. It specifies CASSIRGGYTDT. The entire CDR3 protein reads CASSIRGGYTDTQYF.

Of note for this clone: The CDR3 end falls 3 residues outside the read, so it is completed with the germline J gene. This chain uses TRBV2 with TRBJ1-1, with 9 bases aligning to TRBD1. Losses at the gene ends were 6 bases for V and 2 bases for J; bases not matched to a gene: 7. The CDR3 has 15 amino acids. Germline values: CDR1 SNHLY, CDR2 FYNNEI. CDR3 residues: CASSPLQGANTEAFF. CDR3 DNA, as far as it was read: TGTGCCAGCAGCCCGTTACAGGGGGCTAACACTGAA. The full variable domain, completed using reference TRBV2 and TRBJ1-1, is EPEVTQTPSHQVTQMGQEVILRCVPISNHLYFYWYRQILGQKVEFLVSFYNNEISEKSEIFDDQFSVERPDGSNFTLKIRSTKLEDSAMYFCASSPLQGANTEAFFGQGTRLTVV.

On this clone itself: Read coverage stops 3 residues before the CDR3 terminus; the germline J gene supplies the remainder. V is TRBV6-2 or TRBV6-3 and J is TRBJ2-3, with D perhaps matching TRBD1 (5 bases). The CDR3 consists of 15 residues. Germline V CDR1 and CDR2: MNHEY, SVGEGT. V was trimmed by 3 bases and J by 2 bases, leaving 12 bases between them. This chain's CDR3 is CASSYGADYTDTQYF. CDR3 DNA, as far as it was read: TGTGCCAGCAGTTATGGGGCGGATTACACAGATACG.

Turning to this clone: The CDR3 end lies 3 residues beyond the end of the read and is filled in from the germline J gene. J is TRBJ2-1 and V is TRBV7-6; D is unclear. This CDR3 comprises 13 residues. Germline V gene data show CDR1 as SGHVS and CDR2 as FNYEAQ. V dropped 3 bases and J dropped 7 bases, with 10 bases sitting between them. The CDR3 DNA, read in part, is TGTGCCAGCAGCTTTGGGCAGGAAAATGAG. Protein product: CASSFGQENE. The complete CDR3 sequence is CASSFGQENEQFF. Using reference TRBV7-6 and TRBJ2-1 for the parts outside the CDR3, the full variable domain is GAGVSQSPRYKVTKRGQDVALRCDPISGHVSLYWYRQALGQGPEFLTYFNYEAQQDKSGLPNDRFSAERPEGSISTLTIQRTEQRDSAMYRCASSFGQENEQFFGPGTRLTVL.

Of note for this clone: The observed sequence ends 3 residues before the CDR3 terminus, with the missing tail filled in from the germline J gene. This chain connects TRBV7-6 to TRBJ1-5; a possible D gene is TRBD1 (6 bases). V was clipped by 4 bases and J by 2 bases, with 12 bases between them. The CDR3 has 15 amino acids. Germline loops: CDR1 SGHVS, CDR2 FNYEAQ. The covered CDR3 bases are TGTGCCAGCAGCTCGGCACAGGGAGGCAATCAGCCC. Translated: CASSSAQGGNQP. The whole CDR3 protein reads CASSSAQGGNQPQHF. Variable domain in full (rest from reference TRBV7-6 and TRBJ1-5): GAGVSQSPRYKVTKRGQDVALRCDPISGHVSLYWYRQALGQGPEFLTYFNYEAQQDKSGLPNDRFSAERPEGSISTLTIQRTEQRDSAMYRCASSSAQGGNQPQHFGDGTRLSIL.

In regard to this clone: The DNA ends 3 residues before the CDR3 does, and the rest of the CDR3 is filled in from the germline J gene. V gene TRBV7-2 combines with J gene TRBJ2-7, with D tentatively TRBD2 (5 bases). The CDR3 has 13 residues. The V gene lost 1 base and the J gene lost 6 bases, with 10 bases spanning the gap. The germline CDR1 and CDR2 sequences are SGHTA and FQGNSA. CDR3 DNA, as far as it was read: TGTGCCAGCAGCTTAGAATCAGGAGGCGAG. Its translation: CASSLESGGE. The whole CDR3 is CASSLESGGEQYF.

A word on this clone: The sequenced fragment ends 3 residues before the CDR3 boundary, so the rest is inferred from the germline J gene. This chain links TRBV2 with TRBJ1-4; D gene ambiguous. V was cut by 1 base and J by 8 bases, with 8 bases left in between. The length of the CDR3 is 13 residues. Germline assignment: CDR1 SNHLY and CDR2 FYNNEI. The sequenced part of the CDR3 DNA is TGTGCCAGCAGTGAAGGCCCGGGGGAAAAA. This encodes CASSEGPGEK. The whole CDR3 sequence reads CASSEGPGEKLFF.

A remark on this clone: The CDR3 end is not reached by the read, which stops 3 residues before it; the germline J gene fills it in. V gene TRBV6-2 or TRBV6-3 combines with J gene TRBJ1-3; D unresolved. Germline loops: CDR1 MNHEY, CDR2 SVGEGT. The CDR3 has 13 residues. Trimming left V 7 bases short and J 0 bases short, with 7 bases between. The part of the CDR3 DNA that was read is TGTGCCAGCACCCTTAGCTCTGGAAACACC. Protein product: CASTLSSGNT. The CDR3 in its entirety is CASTLSSGNTIYF.

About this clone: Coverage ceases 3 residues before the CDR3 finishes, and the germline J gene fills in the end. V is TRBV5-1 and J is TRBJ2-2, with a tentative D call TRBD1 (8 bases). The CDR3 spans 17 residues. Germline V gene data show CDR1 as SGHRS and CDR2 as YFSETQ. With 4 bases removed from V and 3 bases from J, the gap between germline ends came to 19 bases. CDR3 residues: CASSETGGDWDTGELFF. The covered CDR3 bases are TGCGCCAGCAGCGAAACAGGGGGGGACTGGGACACCGGGGAG.

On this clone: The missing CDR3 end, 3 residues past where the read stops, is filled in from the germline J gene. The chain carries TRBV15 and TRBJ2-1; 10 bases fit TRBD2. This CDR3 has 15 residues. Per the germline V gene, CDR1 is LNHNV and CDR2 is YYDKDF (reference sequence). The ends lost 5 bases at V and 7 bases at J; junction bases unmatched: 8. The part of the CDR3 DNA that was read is TGTGCCACCAGCCCGCAGCGGGAGGGTAGGAATGAG. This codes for CATSPQREGRNE. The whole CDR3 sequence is CATSPQREGRNEQFF.

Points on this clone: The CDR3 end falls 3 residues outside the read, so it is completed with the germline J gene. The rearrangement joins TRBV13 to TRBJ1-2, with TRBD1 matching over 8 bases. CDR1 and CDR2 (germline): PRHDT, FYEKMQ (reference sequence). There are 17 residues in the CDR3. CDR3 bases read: TGTGCCAGCAGCCCGGAGCTCTTGGACAGGGAACGGAAGGGC. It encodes CASSPELLDRERKG. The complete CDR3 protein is CASSPELLDRERKGYTF.